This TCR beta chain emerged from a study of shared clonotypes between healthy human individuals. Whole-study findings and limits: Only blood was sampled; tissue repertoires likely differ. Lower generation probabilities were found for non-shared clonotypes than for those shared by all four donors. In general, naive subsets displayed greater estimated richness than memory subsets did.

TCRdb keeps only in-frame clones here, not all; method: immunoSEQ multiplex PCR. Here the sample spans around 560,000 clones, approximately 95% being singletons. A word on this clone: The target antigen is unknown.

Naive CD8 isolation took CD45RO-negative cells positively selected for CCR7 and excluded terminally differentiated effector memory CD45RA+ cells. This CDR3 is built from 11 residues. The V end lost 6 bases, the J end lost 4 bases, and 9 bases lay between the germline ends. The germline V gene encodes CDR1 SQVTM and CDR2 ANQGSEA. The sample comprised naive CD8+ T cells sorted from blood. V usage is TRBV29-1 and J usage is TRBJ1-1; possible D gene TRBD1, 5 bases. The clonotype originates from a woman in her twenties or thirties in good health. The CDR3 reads CSVGRGTEAFF. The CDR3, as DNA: TGCAGCGTCGGAAGGGGCACTGAAGCTTTCTTT.